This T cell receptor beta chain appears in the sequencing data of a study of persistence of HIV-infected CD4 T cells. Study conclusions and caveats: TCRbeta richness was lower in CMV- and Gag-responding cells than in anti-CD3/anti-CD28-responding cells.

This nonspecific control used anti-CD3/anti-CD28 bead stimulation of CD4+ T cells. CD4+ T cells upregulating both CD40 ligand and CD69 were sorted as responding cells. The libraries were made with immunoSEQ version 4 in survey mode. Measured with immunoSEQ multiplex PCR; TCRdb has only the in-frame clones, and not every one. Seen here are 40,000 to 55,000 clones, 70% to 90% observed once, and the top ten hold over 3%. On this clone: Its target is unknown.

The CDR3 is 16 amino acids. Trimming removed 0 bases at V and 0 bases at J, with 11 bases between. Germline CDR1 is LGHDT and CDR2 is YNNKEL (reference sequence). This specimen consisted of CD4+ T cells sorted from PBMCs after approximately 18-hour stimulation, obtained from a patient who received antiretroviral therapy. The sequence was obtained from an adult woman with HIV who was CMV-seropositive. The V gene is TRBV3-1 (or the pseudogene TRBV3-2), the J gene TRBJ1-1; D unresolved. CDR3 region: CASSQELEQLNTEAFF. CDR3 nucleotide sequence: TGTGCCAGCAGCCAAGAGTTGGAACAGTTGAACACTGAAGCTTTCTTT.